These 13 T cell receptor beta chains originate from one sample sequenced in a study of blood T cell repertoires in COVID-19. TCRdb's table, derived via immunoSEQ multiplex PCR, lists solely in-frame clones and lacks some. The sample includes roughly 38,000 clones, around 83% of them seen just once. Input material: peripheral blood. All receptors derive from a man between 45 and 60 years old in a cohort sampled during active COVID-19.

Only one count was recorded for this clone. The gene calls are TRBV29-1 and TRBJ2-7, with TRBD1 matching over 7 bases. V was clipped by 3 bases and J by 2 bases; unmatched bases: 13. The V gene's germline CDR1 is SQVTM and CDR2 ANQGSEA. CDR3 length equals 16 residues. The CDR3 DNA follows: TGCAGCGTTGAGTCAAAAGGGGGCGCAAACCCCTACGAGCAGTACGTC. It codes for CSVESKGGANPYEQYV.

The V and J genes are TRBV7-6 and TRBJ2-3; TRBD2 agrees at 13 bases. This CDR3 comprises 16 residues. The ends lost 5 bases at V and 6 bases at J; junction bases unmatched: 8. CDR1 and CDR2 from the germline V gene are SGHVS and FNYEAQ. CDR3 in amino acids: CASSVRLAGGGDTQYF. In DNA, the CDR3 is TGTGCCAGCAGCGTAAGACTAGCGGGGGGAGGGGATACGCAGTATTTT. The variable domain in full, with the rest retrieved from reference TRBV7-6 and TRBJ2-3, is GAGVSQSPRYKVTKRGQDVALRCDPISGHVSLYWYRQALGQGPEFLTYFNYEAQQDKSGLPNDRFSAERPEGSISTLTIQRTEQRDSAMYRCASSVRLAGGGDTQYFGPGTRLTVL.

The chain couples TRBV4-1 to TRBJ2-3; 7 bases match TRBD1. Per the germline V gene, CDR1 is MGHRA and CDR2 is YSYEKL. Trimming at V came to 2 bases and at J to 4 bases, leaving 12 bases not matched to a gene. The length of the CDR3 is 17 residues. The CDR3 DNA is TGCGCCAGCAGCCAACTGTCGACAGGGAGATCTCCAGATACGCAGTATTTT. It encodes CASSQLSTGRSPDTQYF.

The chain is built from TRBV10-3 and TRBJ1-2, with D possibly TRBD1 on 5 matching bases. This CDR3 comprises 14 residues. Between the trimmed V and J ends, which lost 0 bases and 2 bases, there was a span of 7 bases. The germline CDR1 and CDR2 sequences are ENHRY and SYGVKD. CDR3 nucleotide sequence: TGTGCCATCAGTGAGTCCCCAGGGAACTATGGCTACACCTTC. Translated, it gives CAISESPGNYGYTF.

The chain links TRBV29-1 to TRBJ1-1, with a possible D match to TRBD1 (5 bases). Germline V gene lookup returns CDR1 SQVTM and CDR2 ANQGSEA. V shed 7 bases and J shed 1 base, with 10 bases lying between them. CDR3 length: 12 residues. CDR3 sequence reads: CSGGRRNTEAFF. The CDR3 DNA reads TGCAGCGGGGGACGGAGGAACACTGAAGCTTTCTTT.

This clone was counted between two and nine times. DNA of the CDR3: TGTGCCAGCAACAAGCGGGACACCACCGGGGAGCTGTTTTTT. Its translation: CASNKRDTTGELFF. This chain links TRBV11-3 with TRBJ2-2, with D maybe TRBD2 (7 bases). This CDR3 has 14 amino acids. V gave up 7 bases and J gave up 4 bases, with 13 bases separating them. CDR1 SGHNT and CDR2 YENEEA come from the germline V gene.

The genes are TRBV4-3 and TRBJ1-2; possibly TRBD1 for D (6 bases). The V end was cut by 9 bases, the J end by 7 bases, with 12 bases between. This CDR3 is 11 amino acids long. CDR1 is LGHNA and CDR2 is YSLEER in the germline V gene. In DNA, the CDR3 is TGCGCCAGTAAGGGGGTATTTGGCTACACCTTC. It is translated as CASKGVFGYTF.

The chain recombines TRBV18 with TRBJ1-4, with 7 bases matching TRBD1. The CDR3 extends over 15 amino acids. CDR1 is KGHSH, CDR2 LQKENI, per germline. With V trimmed by 2 bases and J by 4 bases, 4 bases remained unmatched. The CDR3 DNA is TGTGCCAGCTCACCAACGGGACAGAATAATGAAAAACTGTTTTTT. Translating gives CASSPTGQNNEKLFF.

The chain is built from TRBV21-1 and TRBJ2-2; the table's D call, TRBD1, was not checked against the DNA. TRBV21-1 has pseudogene status. CDR3 size: 16 residues. This CDR3 is CASSKRSRGYTGELFF. CDR3 in DNA: TGTGCCAGCAGCAAACGTTCCAGGGGGTACACCGGGGAGCTGTTTTTT.

CDR3 DNA sequence: TGTGCCAGTAGTATTAATCCGGAGCACTCTGGAAACACCATATATTTT. Residues: CASSINPEHSGNTIYF. This chain connects TRBV19 to TRBJ1-3; D is ambiguous. Germline V gives CDR1 LNHDA, CDR2 SQIVND (reference sequence). Deletions cut 3 bases from V and 0 bases from J, with 12 bases between. This CDR3 region has 16 residues.

The V call is TRBV24-1, the J call TRBJ1-2, with D unresolved. The CDR3 length is 11 residues. V shed 8 bases and J shed 1 base, with 4 bases lying between them. Germline V gene data show CDR1 as KGHDR and CDR2 as SFDVKD. CDR3 DNA sequence: TGTGCCACCATCCTTAACTATGGCTACACCTTC. Translated, it gives CATILNYGYTF.

V gene TRBV18 combines with J gene TRBJ2-3; no clear D gene. Between the trimmed V and J ends, which lost 1 base and 0 bases, there was a span of 5 bases. CDR1 and CDR2 (germline): KGHSH, LQKENI. The CDR3 spans 14 residues. The CDR3 sequence is CASSPLTSTDTQYF. DNA for the CDR3: TGTGCCAGCTCACCACTAACTAGCACAGATACGCAGTATTTT.

This chain uses TRBV6-5 with TRBJ2-7; 8 bases align to TRBD2. The CDR3 extends over 13 amino acids. CDR1 is MNHEY and CDR2 is SVGAGI in the germline V gene. V gave up 7 bases and J gave up 5 bases; unmatched junction bases: 7. CDR3 residues: CASMLGGVDEQYV. DNA for the CDR3: TGTGCCAGCATGCTCGGGGGGGTTGACGAGCAGTACGTC.